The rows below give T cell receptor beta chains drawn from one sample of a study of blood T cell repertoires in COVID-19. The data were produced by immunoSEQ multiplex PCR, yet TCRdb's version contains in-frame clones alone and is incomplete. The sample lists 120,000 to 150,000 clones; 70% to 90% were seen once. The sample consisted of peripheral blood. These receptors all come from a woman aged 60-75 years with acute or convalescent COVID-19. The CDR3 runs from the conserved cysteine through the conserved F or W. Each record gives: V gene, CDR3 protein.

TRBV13	CASSPPSFRADTEAFF
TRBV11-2	CASSLDLPRTGGPGYTF
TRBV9	CASSVDTRVNQPQHF
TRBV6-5	CASSPGQGARGYTF
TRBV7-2	CASSLDRGLDTQYF
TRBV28	CASSLEVNEQYF
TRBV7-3	CASSLTGSRSPLHF
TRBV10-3	CAISDTQTNGQPQHF
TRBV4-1	CASSQDTAGLETQYF
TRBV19	CASSPTGRTGEQYF
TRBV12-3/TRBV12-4	CASRLAGIGELFF
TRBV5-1	CASSLGLAGFDHNEQFF
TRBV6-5	CASSPLEGYTEAFF
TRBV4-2	CASSKTVPDGYTF
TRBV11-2	CASSKGQGLGYTF
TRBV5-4	CASRQGAGTGELFF
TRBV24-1	CATSDRDNEQFF
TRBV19	CASSILGASNTGELFF
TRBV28	CASSWTVMNTEAFF
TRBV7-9	CASSSPGSTTDTQYF
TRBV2	CASSERRGHTDTQYF
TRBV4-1	CASSPGQGANEQYF
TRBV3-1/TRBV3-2	CASKGQGEAGELFF
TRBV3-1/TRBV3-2	CASSPLAGGGTDTQYF
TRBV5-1	CASKQNSGANVLTF
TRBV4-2	CASSQDLKDRGTDTQYF
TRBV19	CASRWLRGGDAEAFF
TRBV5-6	CASSLLSGNYGYTF
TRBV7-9	CASSLVGAREKLFF
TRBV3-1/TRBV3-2	CASSQEAGRPDTQYF
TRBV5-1	CASSSPQGAGENIQYF
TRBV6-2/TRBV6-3	CASGRGSPYTDTQYF
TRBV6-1	CASSGGGLADYNEQFF
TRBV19	CASSIQGGLDTQYF
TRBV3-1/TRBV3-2	CASSQERGLRFGEKLFF
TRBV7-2	CASSLAYNQPQHF
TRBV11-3	CASSLQLGTGGRTNYGYTF
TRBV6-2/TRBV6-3	CASSYARVGGSVETQYF
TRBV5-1	CASSRQGDTEAFF
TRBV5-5	CASSLASSPGGYTF
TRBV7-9	CASSTRGGANVLTF
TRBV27	CASSNQGPATRQYF
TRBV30	CAWSPIEYEQYF
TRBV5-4	CASSLATGVGNTGELFF
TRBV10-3	CAIRAIGGAATEAFF
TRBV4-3	CASSPGLAGGNEQFF
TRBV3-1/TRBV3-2	CASSRRTGFGDYGYTF
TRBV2	CASSGGGLARGDTQYF
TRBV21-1	CASSLNSSGGPPTYNEQFF
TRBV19	CASSPEELSVPDTQYF
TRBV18	CASSPLDSDGYTF